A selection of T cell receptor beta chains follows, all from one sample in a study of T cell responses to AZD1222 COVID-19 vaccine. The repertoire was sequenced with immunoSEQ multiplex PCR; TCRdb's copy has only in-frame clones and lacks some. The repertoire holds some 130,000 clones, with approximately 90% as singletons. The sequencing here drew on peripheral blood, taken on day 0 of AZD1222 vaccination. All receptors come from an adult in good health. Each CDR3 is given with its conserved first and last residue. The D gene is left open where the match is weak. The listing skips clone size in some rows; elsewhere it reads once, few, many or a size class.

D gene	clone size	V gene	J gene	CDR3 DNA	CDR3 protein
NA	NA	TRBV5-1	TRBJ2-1	TGCGCCAGCAGCTTGGTAATCGGAAGTCAGTTCTTC	CASSLVIGSQFF
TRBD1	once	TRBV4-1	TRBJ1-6	TGCGCCAGCAGCCAAGATCCGGCAGGGGGTTCCTATAATTCACCCCTCCACTTT	CASSQDPAGGSYNSPLHF
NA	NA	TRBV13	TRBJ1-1	TGTGCCAGCGGTAAGAACACTGAAGCTTTCTTT	CASGKNTEAFF
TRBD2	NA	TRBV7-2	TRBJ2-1	TGTGCCAGCAGTCCGACTAGCGGGGGTAATGAGCAGTTCTTC	CASSPTSGGNEQFF
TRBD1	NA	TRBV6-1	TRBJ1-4	TGTGCCAGCAGTGAAGGGGGGCAGGGGGCTGAAAAACTGTTTTTT	CASSEGGQGAEKLFF
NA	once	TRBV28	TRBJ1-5	TGTGCCAGCAGTTTATACATTGGACAGCTCAATCAGCCCCAGCATTTT	CASSLYIGQLNQPQHF
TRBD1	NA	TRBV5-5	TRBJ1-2	TGTGCCAGCAGCTTGGCCTTAAGCCCGGACAGGGGTCCCTATGGCTACACCTTC	CASSLALSPDRGPYGYTF
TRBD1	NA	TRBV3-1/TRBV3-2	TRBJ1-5	TGTGCCAGCAGCCTCCGACAGGGAATAAATCAGCCCCAGCATTTT	CASSLRQGINQPQHF
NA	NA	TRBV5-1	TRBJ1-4	TGCGCCAGCAGCTTGATGCGAAATACAGACGAAAAACTGTTTTTT	CASSLMRNTDEKLFF
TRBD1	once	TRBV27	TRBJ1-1	TGTGCCAGCAGTCCGGGGGACAGGCACACTGAAGCTTTCTTT	CASSPGDRHTEAFF
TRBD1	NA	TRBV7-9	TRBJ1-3	TGTGCCAGCAGCTTAGCAACCGGGACAGGGCCATCTGGAAACACCATATATTTT	CASSLATGTGPSGNTIYF
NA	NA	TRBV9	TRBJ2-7	TGTGCCAGCAGCCCCCACAGGGTAGGGGAGCAGTACTTC	CASSPHRVGEQYF
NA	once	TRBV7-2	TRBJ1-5	TGTGCCAGCAGCCTTCATGGAGGGGGCAATCAGCCCCAGCATTTT	CASSLHGGGNQPQHF
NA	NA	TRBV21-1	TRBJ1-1	TGTGCCAGCAGCATAAAAGGTGTAACATGGGACACTGAAGCTTTCTTT	CASSIKGVTWDTEAFF
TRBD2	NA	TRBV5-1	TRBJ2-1	TGCGCCAGCAGTGTAGCGGGGACCACCTACAATGAGCAGTTCTTC	CASSVAGTTYNEQFF
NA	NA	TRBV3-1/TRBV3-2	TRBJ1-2	TGTGCCAGCAGTAGACCAAAGAGCAGCTACACCTTC	CASSRPKSSYTF
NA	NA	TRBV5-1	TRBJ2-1	TGCGCCAGCAGCTTGGAGCGCACAGTCAGTGAGCAGTTCTTC	CASSLERTVSEQFF
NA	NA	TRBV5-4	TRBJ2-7	TGTGCCAGCAGCTTGACACCAGCAGGAGCCTACGAGCAGTACTTC	CASSLTPAGAYEQYF
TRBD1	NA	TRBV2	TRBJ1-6	TGTGCCAGGGGAGGGACAGACACCTCGCCCCTCCACTTT	CARGGTDTSPLHF
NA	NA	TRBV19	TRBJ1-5	TGTGCCAGTAATCAACAGGGTTACCAGCCCCAGCATTTT	CASNQQGYQPQHF
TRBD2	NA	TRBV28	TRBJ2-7	TGTGCCAGCAGTTCGCTTAGCTTTGCGGGGGGCTTTTACGAGCAGTACTTC	CASSSLSFAGGFYEQYF
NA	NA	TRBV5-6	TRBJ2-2	TGTGCCAGCAGCCCCTTACAGGGTCTGGGAACCGGGGAGCTGTTTTTT	CASSPLQGLGTGELFF
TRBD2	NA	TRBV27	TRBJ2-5	TGTGCCAGCAGTCAGAGAGCGGGGGGCGCAGAGACCCAGTACTTC	CASSQRAGGAETQYF
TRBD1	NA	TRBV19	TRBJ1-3	TGTGCCAGTAGTCTCCGGGACAGGATTTTTGTAAACACCATATATTTT	CASSLRDRIFVNTIYF
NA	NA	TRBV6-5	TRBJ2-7	TGTGCCAGCAGTTACTCAGACGGGACGGCACTACAGTACTTC	CASSYSDGTALQYF
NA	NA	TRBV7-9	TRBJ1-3	TGTGCCAGCAGCTTATCTTTGGGGTCTGGAAACACCATATATTTT	CASSLSLGSGNTIYF
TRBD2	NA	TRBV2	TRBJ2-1	TGTGCCAGCAGTCTGGCGGGGGGGCCCTCCTACAATGAGCAGTTCTTC	CASSLAGGPSYNEQFF
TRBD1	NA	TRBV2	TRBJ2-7	TGTGCCAGCGGACTGATAGGGGGCGCAGGCTACGAGCAGTACTTC	CASGLIGGAGYEQYF
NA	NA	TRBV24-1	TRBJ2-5	TGTGCCACCAGTCGGCCAGCGGAGGGAGAGACCCAGTACTTC	CATSRPAEGETQYF
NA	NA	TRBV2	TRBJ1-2	TGTGCCAGCAGTGAGATTACAGTCGGCTATGGCTACACCTTC	CASSEITVGYGYTF
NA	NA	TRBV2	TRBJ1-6	TGTGCCAGCACGCGGGAGGGCCTCTCCTATAATTCACCCCTCCACTTT	CASTREGLSYNSPLHF
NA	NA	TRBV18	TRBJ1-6	TGTGCCAGCTCACCACCGGGGCAATCACCCCTCCACTTT	CASSPPGQSPLHF